A selection of T cell receptor beta chains follows, all from one sample in a study of T cells after yellow fever vaccination. MiXCR was run by TCRdb on the 5' RACE reads, yielding one entry per CDR3 protein. The sample consists of over 100,000 distinct CDR3 sequences, 7% to 8.5% of them appearing once. Sequenced material: CD8+ T cells sorted from PBMCs, taken 45 days after the yellow fever booster vaccination. The receptors come from a man aged 30 to 39 who received the YFV17D yellow fever vaccine. Both conserved end residues are part of each CDR3. Each record gives: D gene, clone size, J gene, CDR3 length, V gene, CDR3 DNA, CDR3 protein. The D gene is left open where the match is weak. A row's size may be missing; if present it is once, few, many or a size class.

. | . | TRBJ1-4 | 16 | TRBV7-9 | TGTGCCAGCAGCTCTCCTCGGGACAATATAATGAAAAAACTGTTTTTT | CASSSPRDNIMKKLFF
. | many | TRBJ2-3 | 13 | TRBV12-3/TRBV12-4 | TGTGCCAGCAGTTTTATCTGGGAGGAGAAGCAGTATTTT | CASSFIWEEKQYF
TRBD2 | many | TRBJ2-7 | 12 | TRBV7-6 | TGTGCCAGCAGCGTTGCGGGAGACGAGCAGTACTTC | CASSVAGDEQYF
TRBD1 | many | TRBJ1-6 | 14 | TRBV12-3/TRBV12-4 | TGTGCCAGCACCGAGGGACAGCCCAATTCACCCCTCCACTTT | CASTEGQPNSPLHF
. | few | TRBJ2-2 | 15 | TRBV7-8 | TGTGCCAGCAGCTTGAGGCGGGCCCCCACCGGGGAGCTGTTTTTT | CASSLRRAPTGELFF
. | many | TRBJ2-3 | 13 | TRBV12-3/TRBV12-4 | TGTGCCAGCAGTTTCAGAATTACAGATACGCAGTATTTT | CASSFRITDTQYF
. | many | TRBJ2-1 | 11 | TRBV5-1 | TGCGCCAGCATCTCACGCAATGAGCAGTTCTTC | CASISRNEQFF
TRBD1 | . | TRBJ2-7 | 15 | TRBV6-1 | TGTGCCAGCAGTCTATGGGGACAGGGGGTCGGCGAGCAGTACTTC | CASSLWGQGVGEQYF
. | once | TRBJ2-1 | 13 | TRBV29-1 | TGCAGCGTTCCCCAGCAGGGGAGGAATGAGCAGTTCTTC | CSVPQQGRNEQFF
TRBD1 | many | TRBJ2-7 | 14 | TRBV4-2 | TGTGCCAGCAGCCCGGGACAGGACTCCTACGAGCAGTACTTC | CASSPGQDSYEQYF
TRBD2 | many | TRBJ2-7 | 14 | TRBV5-1 | TGCGCCAGCAGGTCTCCTAGCGGGACCTACGAGCAGTACTTC | CASRSPSGTYEQYF
. | many | TRBJ2-7 | 14 | TRBV29-1 | TGCAGCGTTGAAGTACAGGGCCAAAAAGGGGAGCAGTACTTC | CSVEVQGQKGEQYF
TRBD2 | . | TRBJ2-1 | 15 | TRBV7-9 | TGTGCCAGCAGCCCAAGGACTAGCGGAAACAATGAGCAGTTCTTC | CASSPRTSGNNEQFF
. | many | TRBJ2-7 | 15 | TRBV6-5 | TGTGCCAGCAGTTACTCGTCAGGGGGAGGGAACGAGCAGTACTTC | CASSYSSGGGNEQYF
. | many | TRBJ2-7 | 15 | TRBV29-1 | TGCAGCGTTGCACACGGGGCTCCGGGCTCCTACGAGCAGTACTTC | CSVAHGAPGSYEQYF
. | many | TRBJ2-7 | 17 | TRBV21-1 | TGTGCCAGCAGCAATCCCCGCAGCCCGGGACAGGGGTACGAGCAGTACTTC | CASSNPRSPGQGYEQYF
. | many | TRBJ2-1 | 15 | TRBV6-5 | TGTGCCAGCAGTTCTAGCGCCTGGAACTACAATGAGCAGTTCTTC | CASSSSAWNYNEQFF
TRBD1 | many | TRBJ2-7 | 14 | TRBV20-1 | TGCAGTGCTAGACCTACCGACAGGGTCTACGAGCAGTACTTC | CSARPTDRVYEQYF
. | many | TRBJ2-7 | 14 | TRBV4-2 | TGTGCCAGCAGCCAAGCCGAGGTCTCCTACGAGCAGTACTTC | CASSQAEVSYEQYF
TRBD1 | few | TRBJ1-2 | 14 | TRBV18 | TGTGCCAGCTCCCCTGAACAGGGGTACTATGGCTACACCTTC | CASSPEQGYYGYTF
TRBD2 | . | TRBJ2-1 | 20 | TRBV9 | TGTGCCAGCAGCGAGCCCTGGGACAGATTACTAGCGGGAGGATACAATGAGCAGTTCTTC | CASSEPWDRLLAGGYNEQFF
. | many | TRBJ2-1 | 15 | TRBV12-3/TRBV12-4 | TGTGCCAGCAGCTCCAAAGGGGGTAACTACAATGAGCAGTTCTTC | CASSSKGGNYNEQFF
. | many | TRBJ1-3 | 15 | TRBV27 | TGTGCCAGCAGAGACCCAGTAAGCTCTGGAAACACCATATATTTT | CASRDPVSSGNTIYF
TRBD1 | many | TRBJ2-2 | 14 | TRBV27 | TGTGCCAGCAGTTGGACAGGGGGCAGCGGGGAGCTGTTTTTT | CASSWTGGSGELFF
TRBD1 | many | TRBJ2-7 | 13 | TRBV27 | TGTGCCAGTGGACGGGACAGGGAAACCGCGCAGTACTTC | CASGRDRETAQYF
. | . | TRBJ1-4 | 15 | TRBV28 | TGTGCCAGCAGCCGTGAACAGGGACCTAATGAAAAACTGTTTTTT | CASSREQGPNEKLFF
TRBD1 | many | TRBJ2-5 | 16 | TRBV7-8 | TGTGCCAGCAGCTCCTGGGACAGGGGGGGTCAAGAGACCCAGTACTTC | CASSSWDRGGQETQYF
. | . | TRBJ2-5 | 13 | TRBV9 | TGTGCCAGCAGCCCACCGATCCAAGAGACCCAGTACTTC | CASSPPIQETQYF
. | . | TRBJ2-2 | 14 | TRBV7-2 | TGTGCCAGCAGCCCCGGACCAGACACCGGGGAGCTGTTTTTT | CASSPGPDTGELFF
TRBD2 | many | TRBJ2-7 | 17 | TRBV7-2 | TGTGCCAGCAGCTTATGGAACCTAGCGGGAGGGTCCTACGAGCAGTACTTC | CASSLWNLAGGSYEQYF
TRBD2 | few | TRBJ2-5 | 17 | TRBV29-1 | TGCAGCGTTGAAGCCTCTCTGGGACTAGCGGGAGTAGAGACCCAGTACTTC | CSVEASLGLAGVETQYF
TRBD2 | few | TRBJ2-7 | 15 | TRBV27 | TGTGCCAGCAAAAGCGGGACTAGCGGGACTGACGAGCAGTACTTC | CASKSGTSGTDEQYF
TRBD2 | many | TRBJ2-7 | 15 | TRBV5-6 | TGTGCCAGCAGCTTGGATCGGCTAGCGGGAGGCGAGCAGTACTTC | CASSLDRLAGGEQYF
TRBD1 | few | TRBJ1-1 | 15 | TRBV20-1 | TGCAGTGCGCCGGACAGGGTAGGGACGAACACTGAAGCTTTCTTT | CSAPDRVGTNTEAFF
. | few | TRBJ2-1 | 13 | TRBV12-3/TRBV12-4 | TGTGCCAGCAGTTTATCACTAGACAATGAGCAGTTCTTC | CASSLSLDNEQFF
. | many | TRBJ2-7 | 15 | TRBV29-1 | TGCAGCGTTGTGTTTATTGGAAGGGATAAATACGAGCAGTACTTC | CSVVFIGRDKYEQYF
TRBD2 | many | TRBJ2-1 | 14 | TRBV7-9 | TGTGCCAGCAGCTTTCGGCTAGCGGAGAATGAGCAGTTCTTC | CASSFRLAENEQFF
. | many | TRBJ2-3 | 16 | TRBV7-9 | TGTGCCAGCAGCTTAGTTCGGGAGTCGGGGACAGATACGCAGTATTTT | CASSLVRESGTDTQYF
. | many | TRBJ2-5 | 15 | TRBV12-3/TRBV12-4 | TGTGCCAGCAGTCCAAGTGCCGGGGGCTATGAGACCCAGTACTTC | CASSPSAGGYETQYF
. | many | TRBJ2-1 | 17 | TRBV5-5 | TGTGCCAGCAGCTTGGCGGGAGTCCACGGGTCCTACAATGAGCAGTTCTTC | CASSLAGVHGSYNEQFF
. | medium-sized | TRBJ2-5 | 12 | TRBV29-1 | TGCAGCATTGAAGGGGGGGAAGAGACCCAGTACTTC | CSIEGGEETQYF
. | many | TRBJ2-2 | 14 | TRBV7-8 | TGTGCCAGCAGCATTAGCGCGGGCACCGGGGAGCTGTTTTTT | CASSISAGTGELFF
TRBD2 | many | TRBJ2-3 | 15 | TRBV5-1 | TGCGCCAGCAGCGGGGGACTAGCGGGAGCTGATACGCAGTATTTT | CASSGGLAGADTQYF
. | many | TRBJ1-6 | 18 | TRBV5-1 | TGCGCCAGCAGCCCAAGACTCACGCCAAGCTCCTATAATTCACCCCTCCACTTT | CASSPRLTPSSYNSPLHF
. | . | TRBJ1-2 | 16 | TRBV9 | TGTGCCAGCAGCTCGCCCCTAACCGGGGATGACTATGGCTACACCTTC | CASSSPLTGDDYGYTF
TRBD2 | many | TRBJ2-1 | 15 | TRBV6-2/TRBV6-3 | TGTGCCAGCAGCTCCCCGGGACTAGCCGACAATGAGCAGTTCTTC | CASSSPGLADNEQFF
. | . | TRBJ2-7 | 13 | TRBV29-1 | TGCAGCGTTGAAGGGGTGCCGCCCTACGAGCAGTACTTC | CSVEGVPPYEQYF
. | . | TRBJ1-1 | 12 | TRBV19 | TGTGCCAGTTCCCACGGGGGCACTGAAGCTTTCTTT | CASSHGGTEAFF
TRBD1 | . | TRBJ1-5 | 14 | TRBV6-1 | TGTGCCAGCAGTCCCTATGACAGGGCAGAACCCCAGCATTTT | CASSPYDRAEPQHF
. | many | TRBJ2-7 | 12 | TRBV7-9 | TGTGCCAGCAGCCTGAACAGCTACGAGCAGTACTTC | CASSLNSYEQYF
. | many | TRBJ2-7 | 13 | TRBV29-1 | TGCAGCGTTGAAGGGTTAGCGACCTACGAGCAGTACTTC | CSVEGLATYEQYF
TRBD2 | many | TRBJ2-1 | 14 | TRBV20-1 | TGCAGTGCTAATCTATCGGGAGGGCAGAATGAGCAGTTCTTC | CSANLSGGQNEQFF
TRBD1 | . | TRBJ1-6 | 16 | TRBV6-1 | TGTGCCAGCAGTGAAGAATGGACAGGGTCTTTTTCACCCCTCCACTTT | CASSEEWTGSFSPLHF
TRBD2 | many | TRBJ2-7 | 15 | TRBV7-2 | TGTGCCAGCAGCGAACCTAGCGGGGTGGGCTGGGAGCAGTACTTC | CASSEPSGVGWEQYF
TRBD1 | many | TRBJ2-1 | 15 | TRBV24-1 | TGTGCCACCAGTGCCCAACAGGGGGCCTTCAATGAGCAGTTCTTC | CATSAQQGAFNEQFF
TRBD2 | many | TRBJ2-5 | 12 | TRBV2 | TGTGCCAGCGTAGCGGGAGAAGAGACCCAGTACTTC | CASVAGEETQYF
. | many | TRBJ2-1 | 14 | TRBV6-2/TRBV6-3 | TGTGCCAGCAGTCCCTCCGCTGGGGTCTATGAGCAGTTCTTC | CASSPSAGVYEQFF
. | many | TRBJ2-7 | 16 | TRBV12-3/TRBV12-4 | TGTGCCAGCAGTTCTACCGGGACAAAGGAAACCTACGAGCAGTACTTC | CASSSTGTKETYEQYF
TRBD2 | many | TRBJ2-5 | 14 | TRBV29-1 | TGCAGCGTTGGATTGTGGGAGGGCCTGGAGACCCAGTACTTC | CSVGLWEGLETQYF
TRBD2 | many | TRBJ2-1 | 13 | TRBV9 | TGTGCCAGCGGCAGACTAGCGTGGGATGAGCAGTTCTTC | CASGRLAWDEQFF